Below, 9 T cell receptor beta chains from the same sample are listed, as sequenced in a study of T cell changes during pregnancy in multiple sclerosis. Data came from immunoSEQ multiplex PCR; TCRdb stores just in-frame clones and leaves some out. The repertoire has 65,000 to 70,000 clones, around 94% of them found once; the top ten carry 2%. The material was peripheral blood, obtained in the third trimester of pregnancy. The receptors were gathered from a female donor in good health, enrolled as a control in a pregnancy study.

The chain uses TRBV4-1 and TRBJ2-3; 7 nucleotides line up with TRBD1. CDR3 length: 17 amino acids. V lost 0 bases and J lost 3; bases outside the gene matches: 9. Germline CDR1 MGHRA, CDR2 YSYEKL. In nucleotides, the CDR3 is TGCGCCAGCAGCCAAGATCCCCACAGGGGTTTTACAGATACGCAGTATTTT. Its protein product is CASSQDPHRGFTDTQYF.

CDR3 nucleotides: TGCGCCAGCAGTGATTTGGCGGGGCAGAAAGAGACCCAGTACTTC. Amino acid sequence: CASSDLAGQKETQYF. The rearrangement joins TRBV10-2 to TRBJ2-5, with D tentatively TRBD2 (6 bases). This CDR3 contains 15 residues. Trimming took 3 bases from V and 3 from J, leaving 14 bases between them. The V gene's germline CDR1 is WSHSY and CDR2 SAAADI.

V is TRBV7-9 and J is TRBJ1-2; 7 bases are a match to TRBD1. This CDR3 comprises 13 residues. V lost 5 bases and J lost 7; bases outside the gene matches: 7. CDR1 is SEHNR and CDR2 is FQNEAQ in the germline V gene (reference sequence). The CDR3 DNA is TGTGCCAGCAGCCCGACGACAGGGTTTGGCTACACCTTC. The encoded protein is CASSPTTGFGYTF.

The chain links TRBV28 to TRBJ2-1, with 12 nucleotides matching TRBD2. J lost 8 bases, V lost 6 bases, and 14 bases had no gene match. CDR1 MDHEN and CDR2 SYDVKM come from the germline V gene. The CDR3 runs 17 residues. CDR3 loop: CASSQAPQTSGSYEQFF. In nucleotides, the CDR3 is TGTGCCAGCAGCCAAGCCCCCCAGACTAGCGGGAGCTATGAGCAGTTCTTC. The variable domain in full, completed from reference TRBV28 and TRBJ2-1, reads DVKVTQSSRYLVKRTGEKVFLECVQDMDHENMFWYRQDPGLGLRLIYFSYDVKMKEKGDIPEGYSVSREKKERFSLILESASTNQTSMYLCASSQAPQTSGSYEQFFGPGTRLTVL.

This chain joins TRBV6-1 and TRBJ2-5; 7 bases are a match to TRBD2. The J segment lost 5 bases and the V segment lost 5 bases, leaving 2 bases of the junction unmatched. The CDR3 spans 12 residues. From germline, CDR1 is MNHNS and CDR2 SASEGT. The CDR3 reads CASSRGVETQYF. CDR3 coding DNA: TGTGCCAGCAGTCGGGGGGTCGAGACCCAGTACTTC.

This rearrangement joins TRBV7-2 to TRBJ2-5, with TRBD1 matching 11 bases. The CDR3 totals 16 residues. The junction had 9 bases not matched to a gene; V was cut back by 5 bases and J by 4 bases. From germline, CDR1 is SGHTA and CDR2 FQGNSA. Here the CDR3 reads CASSITSGTGGETQYF. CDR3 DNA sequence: TGTGCCAGCAGCATCACCTCCGGGACAGGGGGAGAGACCCAGTACTTC.

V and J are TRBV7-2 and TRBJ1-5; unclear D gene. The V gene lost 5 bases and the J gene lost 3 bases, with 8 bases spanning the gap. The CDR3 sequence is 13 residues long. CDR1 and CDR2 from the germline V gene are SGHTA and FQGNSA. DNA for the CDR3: TGTGCCAGCAGCCGAGGGCCCAATCAGCCCCAGCATTTT. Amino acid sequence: CASSRGPNQPQHF. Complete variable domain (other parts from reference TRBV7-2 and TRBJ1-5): GAGVSQSPSNKVTEKGKDVELRCDPISGHTALYWYRQSLGQGLEFLIYFQGNSAPDKSGLPSDRFSAERTGGSVSTLTIQRTQQEDSAVYLCASSRGPNQPQHFGDGTRLSIL.

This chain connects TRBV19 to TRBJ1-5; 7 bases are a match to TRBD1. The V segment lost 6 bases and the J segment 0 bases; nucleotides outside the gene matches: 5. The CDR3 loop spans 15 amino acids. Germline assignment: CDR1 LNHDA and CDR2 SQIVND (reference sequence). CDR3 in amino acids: CASRTGAYSNQPQHF. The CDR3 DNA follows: TGTGCCAGTAGAACAGGGGCTTATAGCAATCAGCCCCAGCATTTT.

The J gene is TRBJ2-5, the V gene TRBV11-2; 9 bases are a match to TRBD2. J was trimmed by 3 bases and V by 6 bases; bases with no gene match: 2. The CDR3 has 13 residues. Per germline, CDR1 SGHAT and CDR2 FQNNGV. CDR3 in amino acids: CASRRTSEETQYF. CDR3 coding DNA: TGTGCCAGCAGACGGACTAGCGAAGAGACCCAGTACTTC. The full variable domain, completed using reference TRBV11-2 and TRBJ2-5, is EAGVAQSPRYKIIEKRQSVAFWCNPISGHATLYWYQQILGQGPKLLIQFQNNGVVDDSQLPKDRFSAERLKGVDSTLKIQPAKLEDSAVYLCASRRTSEETQYFGPGTRLLVL.